This is a list of T cell receptor beta chains from one sample in a study of shared clonotypes between healthy human individuals. Profiled with immunoSEQ multiplex PCR; TCRdb holds only in-frame clones, not every one. The sample carries fewer than 1.4 million clones, around 78% recorded once. The sequenced sample was memory CD4+ T cells from PBMCs. The receptors were gathered from a man aged 18-30 years in good health. Some clones in this sample may be carry-over from other donors' samples. Both conserved end residues are part of each CDR3. D genes are given only for firm matches. Clone size, where shown, is once, few, many, or a class for clones that have expanded.

v_call	j_call	d_call	clone_size	cdr3_aa	cdr3_nt
TRBV28	TRBJ2-3	-	few	CASSLWTLGTDTQYF	TGTGCCAGCAGTTTATGGACCCTGGGGACAGATACGCAGTATTTT
TRBV7-3	TRBJ2-5	-	-	CASSFILGRQETQYF	TGTGCCAGCAGCTTTATACTGGGGAGGCAAGAGACCCAGTACTTC
TRBV6-6	TRBJ2-7	TRBD1	-	CASSRTGSYEQYF	TGTGCCAGCAGTCGGACAGGGAGCTACGAGCAGTACTTC
TRBV28	TRBJ1-4	-	once	CASSTLWVAVEKLFF	TGTGCCAGCAGTACCCTTTGGGTGGCGGTCGAAAAACTGTTTTTT
TRBV2	TRBJ2-5	-	-	CASSESAGQETQYF	TGTGCCAGCAGTGAATCGGCGGGCCAAGAGACCCAGTACTTC
TRBV7-8	TRBJ1-2	-	-	CASSLSRANYGYTF	TGTGCCAGCAGCTTAAGTAGGGCTAACTATGGCTACACCTTC
TRBV7-2	TRBJ2-7	-	-	CASTPSEQYF	TGTGCCAGCACCCCCTCCGAGCAGTACTTC
TRBV27	TRBJ2-1	TRBD2	-	CASSPFGLTSGREFF	TGTGCCAGCAGTCCATTCGGGCTGACTAGCGGGAGGGAGTTCTTC
TRBV2	TRBJ2-2	-	-	CASSDYPTTALGELFF	TGTGCCAGCAGTGATTATCCGACAACCGCCCTGGGGGAGCTGTTTTTT
TRBV9	TRBJ2-5	TRBD1	-	CASSKGQDQETQYF	TGTGCCAGCAGCAAGGGACAGGACCAAGAGACCCAGTACTTC
TRBV7-6	TRBJ2-5	TRBD2	-	CASSRTSNEETQYF	TGTGCCAGCAGCCGGACTAGCAATGAAGAGACCCAGTACTTC
TRBV5-4	TRBJ1-1	-	-	CASSYVGNTEAFF	TGTGCCAGCAGCTATGTGGGGAACACTGAAGCTTTCTTT
TRBV6-5	TRBJ1-1	-	-	CASRLQVSNTEAFF	TGTGCCAGCAGGCTACAGGTCTCGAACACTGAAGCTTTCTTT
TRBV9	TRBJ1-2	TRBD1	-	CASSAGGGYGYTF	TGTGCCAGCAGTGCAGGGGGCGGCTATGGCTACACCTTC
TRBV2	TRBJ1-2	-	-	CASKLTDANYGYTF	TGTGCCAGCAAACTCACTGACGCTAACTATGGCTACACCTTC
TRBV30	TRBJ2-3	-	many	CAWSLLRDTDTQYF	TGTGCCTGGAGTCTTCTCCGGGACACAGATACGCAGTATTTT
TRBV2	TRBJ1-4	-	-	CASSEDFAGLDF	TGTGCCAGCAGTGAAGACTTTGCAGGGCTAGATTTT
TRBV5-1	TRBJ2-7	-	-	CASSLGGMVREQYF	TGCGCCAGCAGCTTGGGCGGCATGGTGAGGGAGCAGTACTTC
TRBV7-3	TRBJ2-3	TRBD2	-	CASSLYGSGSPDTQYF	TGTGCCAGCAGCTTATATGGGAGCGGGAGTCCAGATACGCAGTATTTT
TRBV6-6	TRBJ1-2	TRBD1	-	CASRVGTGVGYTF	TGTGCCAGCAGGGTCGGGACAGGTGTTGGCTACACCTTC
TRBV7-2	TRBJ2-1	TRBD2	-	CASSPPVAGGPGEQFF	TGTGCCAGCAGCCCCCCCGTAGCGGGAGGGCCCGGTGAGCAGTTCTTC
TRBV11-2	TRBJ2-3	TRBD2	-	CASSFSGRIDTQYF	TGTGCCAGCAGCTTTAGCGGGAGAATAGATACGCAGTATTTT
TRBV4-1	TRBJ2-7	TRBD2	-	CASSPIGTSGLRNEQYF	TGCGCCAGCAGCCCCATAGGGACTAGCGGGCTGCGGAACGAGCAGTACTTC
TRBV7-3	TRBJ2-7	TRBD2	-	CASSLSWEGNSYEQYF	TGTGCCAGCAGCTTAAGTTGGGAGGGGAACTCCTACGAGCAGTACTTC
TRBV14	TRBJ2-7	-	-	CASSQGDGKTALQYF	TGTGCCAGCAGCCAAGGGGACGGGAAAACGGCCCTGCAGTACTTC
TRBV4-2	TRBJ2-3	-	-	CASSPSVTPVSEPYF	TGTGCCAGCAGCCCTAGCGTAACCCCAGTTAGTGAACCGTATTTT
TRBV7-2	TRBJ2-7	-	-	CASSRSSGLEEYF	TGTGCCAGCAGCAGAAGTTCCGGTCTCGAAGAGTACTTC
TRBV10-3	TRBJ2-7	-	many	CAISRDFSQSYEQYF	TGTGCCATCAGTAGGGACTTTTCCCAATCCTACGAGCAGTACTTC
TRBV13	TRBJ2-3	-	few	CASSGPGPGEDTQYF	TGTGCCAGCAGCGGCCCAGGCCCCGGGGAGGATACGCAGTATTTT
TRBV11-2	TRBJ2-1	TRBD2	-	CASSPRTSRSNEQFF	TGTGCCAGCAGCCCTAGGACTAGCCGTAGCAATGAGCAGTTCTTC
TRBV7-2	TRBJ2-7	TRBD2	-	CASSLARGRAVSYEQYF	TGTGCCAGCAGCTTAGCGCGCGGGAGGGCCGTTTCCTACGAGCAGTACTTC
TRBV29-1	TRBJ2-7	-	-	CSVEGQVGEQYF	TGCAGCGTTGAAGGACAGGTTGGGGAGCAGTACTTC
TRBV10-3	TRBJ2-7	-	-	CAISDPTGGEQYF	TGTGCCATCAGTGACCCTACTGGGGGCGAGCAGTACTTC
TRBV5-6	TRBJ1-5	TRBD1	many	CASSLGGQSGLQPQHF	TGTGCCAGCAGCTTGGGGGGACAGTCAGGATTACAGCCCCAGCATTTT
TRBV30	TRBJ1-3	-	-	CAWEDKGMAGNTIYF	TGTGCCTGGGAGGATAAGGGCATGGCTGGAAACACCATATATTTT
TRBV9	TRBJ2-3	-	many	CASSVDPSTDTQYF	TGTGCCAGCAGCGTGGATCCTAGCACAGATACGCAGTATTTT
TRBV27	TRBJ1-4	-	-	CASRIRGTNEKLFF	TGTGCCAGCAGGATCAGGGGAACTAATGAAAAACTGTTTTTT
TRBV6-1	TRBJ1-3	-	once	CASSLGPRGNTIYF	TGTGCCAGCAGTTTGGGGCCTCGAGGGAACACCATATATTTT
TRBV9	TRBJ2-3	TRBD2	-	CASSSPVAGGPDTQYF	TGTGCCAGCAGCTCCCCAGTGGCGGGAGGGCCAGATACGCAGTATTTT
TRBV4-1	TRBJ2-7	-	-	CASSPRHDKSYEQYF	TGCGCCAGCAGCCCTCGGCACGACAAGTCCTACGAGCAGTACTTC
TRBV7-2	TRBJ2-7	-	-	CASSFHGGANPYEQYF	TGTGCCAGCAGCTTCCATGGGGGGGCGAACCCCTACGAGCAGTACTTC
TRBV27	TRBJ2-7	-	-	CASRDRQISYEQYF	TGTGCCAGCAGAGACCGACAGATCTCCTACGAGCAGTACTTC